This entry concerns a single T cell receptor (beta chain). The data originate from a study of blood T cell repertoires in COVID-19. The germline CDR1 and CDR2 sequences are LGHDT and YNNKEL (reference sequence). The length of the CDR3 is 15 residues. V was pared by 3 bases and J by 14 bases, with 13 bases of the junction left unmatched. This table comes from immunoSEQ multiplex PCR, and its TCRdb copy is limited to in-frame clones, with some not included. This table has some 42,000 clones, approximately 91% appearing once. Sequenced material: peripheral blood. The source of this sequence is a human donor in a cohort sampled during active COVID-19. The V call is TRBV3-1 (or the pseudogene TRBV3-2), the J call TRBJ1-2, with TRBD1 matching 12 bases. The DNA of the CDR3 is TGTGCCAGCAGCCAGGCCCCGGGACAGGGGGCTCCTTGGACCTTC. It encodes CASSQAPGQGAPWTF.